The 22 T cell receptor beta chains presented below share a single source sample, sequenced in a study of blood T cell repertoires in COVID-19. Libraries were prepared by immunoSEQ multiplex PCR; TCRdb keeps only in-frame clonotypes and omits some of them. This table holds around 150,000 clones, 87% found once. Input material: peripheral blood. The receptors originated from a middle-aged man with active COVID-19.

A single count supports this clone. The chain uses TRBV5-1 and TRBJ2-7; D may be TRBD2 (6 bases). Trimming removed 4 bases from V and 3 bases from J, with 14 bases in between. The CDR3 loop spans 14 amino acids. Germline V gives CDR1 SGHRS, CDR2 YFSETQ. The CDR3: CASSGQPGGYEQYF. For the CDR3, the DNA is TGCGCCAGCAGCGGGCAGCCCGGGGGCTACGAGCAGTACTTC.

The V gene is TRBV5-5, the J gene TRBJ1-1; D is possibly TRBD1 (6 bases). CDR1 SGHKS and CDR2 YYEKEE come from the germline V gene (reference sequence). CDR3 length: 15 amino acids. Trimming stripped 4 bases from V and 4 bases from J, with 17 bases between. The CDR3 sequence: CASSDHRVFGTEAFF. The CDR3 DNA reads as TGTGCCAGCAGCGATCACAGGGTTTTTGGCACTGAAGCTTTCTTT.

This clone was observed a few times. The gene calls are TRBV2 and TRBJ1-3; 7 positions match TRBD1. V lost 5 bases to trimming and J lost 3 bases; unmatched junction nucleotides: 10. CDR3 size: 16 residues. Per germline, CDR1 SNHLY and CDR2 FYNNEI. The CDR3: CASSPTRDRVGNTIYF. CDR3 nucleotides: TGTGCCAGCAGTCCCACCCGAGACAGGGTTGGAAACACCATATATTTT.

The chain links TRBV4-2 to TRBJ1-6; D possibly corresponds to TRBD1 (5 bases). This CDR3 comprises 17 residues. Germline-derived CDR1 and CDR2 are LGHNA and YNFKEQ. The V and J ends lost 1 base and 6 bases respectively, with 16 bases between them. CDR3 residues: CASSQGIPRGFNSPLHF. The CDR3 DNA follows: TGTGCCAGCAGCCAAGGGATCCCTAGGGGTTTTAATTCACCCCTCCACTTT.

The rearrangement joins TRBV11-2 to TRBJ1-2, with D possibly being TRBD1 (5 bases). The CDR3 has 16 amino acids. CDR1 SGHAT and CDR2 FQNNGV come from the germline V gene. V gave up 0 bases and J gave up 7 bases, with 18 bases separating them. The CDR3 DNA is TGTGCCAGCAGCTTAGAGGGAAAGGGCTATAGGGGTGGCTACACCTTC. Protein sequence: CASSLEGKGYRGGYTF.

This clone came up a few times. This chain joins TRBV7-9 and TRBJ2-6, with 7 bases aligning to TRBD1. V lost 6 bases and J lost 0; bases outside the gene matches: 11. CDR3 size: 18 residues. Germline values: CDR1 SEHNR, CDR2 FQNEAQ (reference sequence). CDR3 nucleotides: TGTGCCAGCAGACCCTGGGCCCAGGGGGTCTCTGGGGCCAACGTCCTGACTTTC. Its protein is CASRPWAQGVSGANVLTF.

The chain joins TRBV5-1 to TRBJ1-4; D may be TRBD1 (5 bases). The germline gives CDR1 SGHRS, CDR2 YFSETQ. V lost 3 bases, J lost 8 bases, and 14 bases lay in between. This CDR3 has 14 amino acids. CDR3 DNA sequence: TGCGCCAGCAGCTCGGAGGGGAGACGGGAAAAACTGTTTTTT. Amino acids: CASSSEGRREKLFF.

The chain has TRBV27 and TRBJ1-1, with 9 positions matching TRBD1. The CDR3 runs 14 residues. Germline CDR1 and CDR2: MNHEY and SMNVEV (reference sequence). V gave up 5 bases and J gave up 6 bases; unmatched junction bases: 7. The CDR3 spells CASSRTGVNAEAFF. The DNA for the CDR3 is TGTGCCAGCAGTAGGACAGGGGTAAATGCTGAAGCTTTCTTT.

The chain has TRBV11-1 and TRBJ1-6; the match to TRBD1 covers 8 bases. Losses at the gene ends were 7 bases for V and 6 bases for J; bases not matched to a gene: 8. The germline gives CDR1 SGHAT, CDR2 FQDESV (reference sequence). The CDR3 is 15 amino acids. CDR3 region: CASTSETGVNSPLHF. The CDR3, as DNA: TGTGCCAGCACCTCGGAGACAGGGGTTAATTCACCCCTCCACTTT.

The J gene is TRBJ2-7, the V gene TRBV19; D possibly corresponds to TRBD2 (5 bases). The V gene's germline CDR1 is LNHDA and CDR2 SQIVND (reference sequence). Trimming removed 0 bases from V and 6 bases from J, with 9 bases in between. The CDR3 runs 13 residues. In DNA form, the CDR3 reads TGTGCCAGTAGTATAGATTGGAGGTCCGAGCAGTACTTC. Translated: CASSIDWRSEQYF.

The chain has TRBV18 and TRBJ1-1; weak D call: TRBD1 (6 bases). Trimming pared 6 bases from V and 2 bases from J, leaving 16 bases between. Per the germline V gene, CDR1 is KGHSH and CDR2 is LQKENI. CDR3 length: 15 residues. The CDR3 nucleotides read TGTGCCAGCTCCTCCACGGGGGGGCGTAACACTGAAGCTTTCTTT. Amino acids: CASSSTGGRNTEAFF. The full variable domain, its missing parts supplied by reference TRBV18 and TRBJ1-1, is NAGVMQNPRHLVRRRGQEARLRCSPMKGHSHVYWYRQLPEEGLKFMVYLQKENIIDESGMPKERFSAEFPKEGPSILRIQQVVRGDSAAYFCASSSTGGRNTEAFFGQGTRLTVV.

This clone showed up just once. The chain uses TRBV6-6 and TRBJ1-5, with 7 positions matching TRBD1. There are 16 residues in the CDR3. The J segment lost 0 bases and the V segment lost 6 bases, leaving 8 bases of the junction unmatched. Looked up from germline, CDR1 is MNHNY and CDR2 is SVGAGI (reference sequence). CDR3 in DNA: TGTGCCAGCAGGGACGTAGGGACAGATAGCAATCAGCCCCAGCATTTT. Translation gives CASRDVGTDSNQPQHF.

The CDR3, as DNA: TGCGCCAGCAGCCAAGATCCCGCCGGGGAGCTGTTTTTT. This sequence encodes CASSQDPAGELFF. V is TRBV4-1 and J is TRBJ2-2; D unclear. CDR3 length: 13 amino acids. Trimming took 0 bases from V and 6 from J, leaving 5 bases between them. Germline CDR1 MGHRA, CDR2 YSYEKL.

The rearrangement joins TRBV19 to TRBJ2-6; 10 bases map to TRBD2. CDR3 length equals 17 residues. Looked up from germline, CDR1 is LNHDA and CDR2 is SQIVND (reference sequence). V lost 3 bases to trimming and J lost 4 bases; unmatched junction nucleotides: 6. The chain's CDR3 is CASSIASGGTGANVLTF. The CDR3 DNA follows: TGTGCCAGTAGTATCGCTAGCGGGGGAACCGGGGCCAACGTCCTGACTTTC.

The chain links TRBV11-3 to TRBJ2-5; 9 bases agree with TRBD1. The CDR3 is made up of 13 amino acids. Trimming cost V 5 bases and J 5 bases; bases outside gene matches: 3. Germline loops: CDR1 SGHNT, CDR2 YENEEA. CDR3 in amino acids: CASSRDRAETQYF. The DNA of the CDR3 is TGTGCCAGCAGCCGGGACAGGGCCGAGACCCAGTACTTC.

The chain links TRBV2 to TRBJ1-6; TRBD1 aligns across 7 bases. The CDR3 is made up of 15 amino acids. Per germline, CDR1 SNHLY and CDR2 FYNNEI. Unmatched junction bases numbered 4, after V lost 4 bases and J lost 4 bases. CDR3 DNA sequence: TGTGCCAGCAGTGGAGGACAGGTTTATAATTCACCCCTCCACTTT. It translates to CASSGGQVYNSPLHF.

This clone occurred once. The chain has TRBV7-2 and TRBJ1-2, with 8 bases that match TRBD1. Germline V gene sequence: CDR1 SGHTA, CDR2 FQGNSA. V was clipped by 5 bases and J by 3 bases; unmatched bases: 14. The CDR3 spans 17 residues. CDR3: CASSPGRARGLYYGYTF. The DNA for the CDR3 is TGTGCCAGCAGCCCTGGAAGGGCCAGGGGGCTTTACTATGGCTACACCTTC.

J is TRBJ2-5 and V is TRBV25-1; TRBD1 matches at 11 bases. V lost 2 bases, J lost 4 bases, and 3 bases stayed unmatched. The CDR3 totals 15 residues. Germline lookup yields CDR1 MGHDK and CDR2 SYGVNS. The CDR3 DNA reads as TGTGCCAGCAGTGAAGGGGGGACAGGGGGAGAGACCCAGTACTTC. Its protein product is CASSEGGTGGETQYF.

This chain uses TRBV19 with TRBJ1-5, with D possibly matching TRBD1 (6 bases). This CDR3 is 12 amino acids long. Germline lookup yields CDR1 LNHDA and CDR2 SQIVND (reference sequence). V dropped 6 bases and J dropped 4 bases, with 7 bases sitting between them. The CDR3 loop is CASRRGNQPQHF. DNA for the CDR3: TGTGCCAGTAGAAGGGGGAATCAGCCCCAGCATTTT.

The rearrangement links TRBV6-5 to TRBJ2-7, with a weak D call TRBD1 (6 bases). Trimming pared 0 bases from V and 6 bases from J, leaving 15 bases between. CDR3 length equals 15 residues. Germline V gene data show CDR1 as MNHEY and CDR2 as SVGAGI. The CDR3 region is CASSYSITGQGEQYF. In DNA, the CDR3 is TGTGCCAGCAGTTACTCGATCACAGGGCAGGGCGAGCAGTACTTC.

The rearrangement uses TRBV2 and TRBJ2-5, with D possibly being TRBD2 (5 bases). Trimming removed 6 bases at V and 4 bases at J, with 18 bases between. Germline lookup yields CDR1 SNHLY and CDR2 FYNNEI. CDR3 size: 15 residues. CDR3 bases: TGTGCCAGCAGAAGCGCGGGTGGGCGGGTAGAGACCCAGTACTTC. Its translation is CASRSAGGRVETQYF.

Only a few counts were recorded for this clone. The chain carries TRBV5-1 and TRBJ1-1, with D possibly TRBD1 on 5 matching bases. The V gene lost 0 bases and the J gene lost 1 base, with 16 bases spanning the gap. Per the germline V gene, CDR1 is SGHRS and CDR2 is YFSETQ. The CDR3 extends over 17 amino acids. The CDR3 is CASSLGRRGERNTEAFF. The CDR3 DNA is TGCGCCAGCAGCTTGGGGAGGCGGGGGGAGAGGAACACTGAAGCTTTCTTT.